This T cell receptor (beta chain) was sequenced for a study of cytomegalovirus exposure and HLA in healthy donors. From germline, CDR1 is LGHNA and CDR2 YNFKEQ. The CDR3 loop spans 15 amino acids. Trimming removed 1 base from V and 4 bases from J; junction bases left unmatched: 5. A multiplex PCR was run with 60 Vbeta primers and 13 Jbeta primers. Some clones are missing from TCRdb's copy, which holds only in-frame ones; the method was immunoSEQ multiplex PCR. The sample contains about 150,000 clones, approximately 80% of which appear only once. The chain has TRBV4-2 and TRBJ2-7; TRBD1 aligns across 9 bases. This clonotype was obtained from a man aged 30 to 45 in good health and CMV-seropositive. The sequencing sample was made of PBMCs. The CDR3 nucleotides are TGTGCCAGCAGCCAAGCGGGACAGGGCGCGTACGAGCAGTACTTC. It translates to CASSQAGQGAYEQYF.